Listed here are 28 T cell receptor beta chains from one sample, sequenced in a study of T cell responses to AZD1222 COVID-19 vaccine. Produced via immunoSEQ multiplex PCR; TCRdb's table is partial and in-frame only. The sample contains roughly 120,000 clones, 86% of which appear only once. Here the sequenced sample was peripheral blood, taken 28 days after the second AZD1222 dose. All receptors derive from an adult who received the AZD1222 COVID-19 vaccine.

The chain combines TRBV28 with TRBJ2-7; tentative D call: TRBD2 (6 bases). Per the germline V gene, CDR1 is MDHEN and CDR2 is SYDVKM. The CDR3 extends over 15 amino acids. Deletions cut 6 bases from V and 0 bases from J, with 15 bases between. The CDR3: CASRTSGRSSYEQYF. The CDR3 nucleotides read TGTGCCAGCAGGACCTCGGGGAGGAGCTCCTACGAGCAGTACTTC.

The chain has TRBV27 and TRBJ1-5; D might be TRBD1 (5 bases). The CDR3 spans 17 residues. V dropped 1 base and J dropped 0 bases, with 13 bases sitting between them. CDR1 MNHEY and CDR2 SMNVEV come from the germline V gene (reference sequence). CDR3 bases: TGTGCCAGCAGTTTATGGGGGGACGGACATAGCAATCAGCCCCAGCATTTT. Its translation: CASSLWGDGHSNQPQHF.

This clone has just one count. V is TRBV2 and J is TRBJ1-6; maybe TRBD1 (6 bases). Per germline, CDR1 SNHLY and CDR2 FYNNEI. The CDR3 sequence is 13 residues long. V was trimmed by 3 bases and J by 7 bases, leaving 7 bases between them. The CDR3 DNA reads TGTGCCAGCAGTGAGAGGGGGAATTCACCCCTCCACTTT. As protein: CASSERGNSPLHF. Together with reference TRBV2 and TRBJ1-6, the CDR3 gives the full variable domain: EPEVTQTPSHQVTQMGQEVILRCVPISNHLYFYWYRQILGQKVEFLVSFYNNEISEKSEIFDDQFSVERPDGSNFTLKIRSTKLEDSAMYFCASSERGNSPLHFGNGTRLTVT.

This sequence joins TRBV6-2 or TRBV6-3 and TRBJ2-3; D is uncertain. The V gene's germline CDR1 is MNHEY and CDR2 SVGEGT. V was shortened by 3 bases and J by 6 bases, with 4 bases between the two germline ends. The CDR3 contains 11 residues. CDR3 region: CASSYYDTQYF. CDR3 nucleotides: TGTGCCAGCAGTTATTACGATACGCAGTATTTT.

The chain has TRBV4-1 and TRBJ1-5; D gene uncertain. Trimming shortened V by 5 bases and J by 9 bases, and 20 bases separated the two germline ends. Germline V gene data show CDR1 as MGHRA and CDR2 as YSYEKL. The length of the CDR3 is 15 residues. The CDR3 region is CASSFQWRGIRPQHF. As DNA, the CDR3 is TGCGCCAGCAGCTTCCAGTGGCGGGGTATACGGCCCCAGCATTTT.

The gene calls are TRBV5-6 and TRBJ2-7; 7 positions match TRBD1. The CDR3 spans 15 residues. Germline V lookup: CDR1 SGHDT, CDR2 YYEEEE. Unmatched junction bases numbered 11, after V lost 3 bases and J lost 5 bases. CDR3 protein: CASSSIGTVSDEQYF. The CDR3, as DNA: TGTGCCAGCAGCTCCATAGGGACAGTTTCCGACGAGCAGTACTTC.

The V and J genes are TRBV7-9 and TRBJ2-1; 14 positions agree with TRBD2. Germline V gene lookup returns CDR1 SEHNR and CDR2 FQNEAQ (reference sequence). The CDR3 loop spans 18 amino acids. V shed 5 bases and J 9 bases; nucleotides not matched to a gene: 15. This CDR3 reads CASSPPPGTSGRNFEQFF. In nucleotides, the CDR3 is TGTGCCAGCAGCCCGCCGCCGGGGACTAGCGGGAGAAACTTTGAGCAGTTCTTC.

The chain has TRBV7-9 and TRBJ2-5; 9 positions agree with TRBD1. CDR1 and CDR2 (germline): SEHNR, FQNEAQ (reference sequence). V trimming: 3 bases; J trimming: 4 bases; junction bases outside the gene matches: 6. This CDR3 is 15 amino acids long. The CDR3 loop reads CASSFTGGVPETQYF. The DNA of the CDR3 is TGTGCCAGCAGCTTTACAGGGGGCGTCCCAGAGACCCAGTACTTC.

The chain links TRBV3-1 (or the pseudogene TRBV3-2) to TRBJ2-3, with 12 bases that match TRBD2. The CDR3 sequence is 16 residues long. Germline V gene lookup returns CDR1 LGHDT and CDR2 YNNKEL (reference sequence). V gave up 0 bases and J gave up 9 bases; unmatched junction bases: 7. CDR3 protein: CASSQDLLAGGTTQYF. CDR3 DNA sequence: TGTGCCAGCAGCCAAGATTTACTAGCGGGAGGAACGACGCAGTATTTT.

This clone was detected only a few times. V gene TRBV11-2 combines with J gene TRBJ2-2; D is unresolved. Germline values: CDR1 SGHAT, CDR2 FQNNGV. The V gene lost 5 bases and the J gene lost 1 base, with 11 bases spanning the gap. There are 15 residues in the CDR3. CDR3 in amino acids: CASSLKDRNTGELFF. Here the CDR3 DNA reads TGTGCCAGCAGCCTAAAGGATCGGAACACCGGGGAGCTGTTTTTT. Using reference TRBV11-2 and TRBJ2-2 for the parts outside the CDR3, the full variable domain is EAGVAQSPRYKIIEKRQSVAFWCNPISGHATLYWYQQILGQGPKLLIQFQNNGVVDDSQLPKDRFSAERLKGVDSTLKIQPAKLEDSAVYLCASSLKDRNTGELFFGEGSRLTVL.

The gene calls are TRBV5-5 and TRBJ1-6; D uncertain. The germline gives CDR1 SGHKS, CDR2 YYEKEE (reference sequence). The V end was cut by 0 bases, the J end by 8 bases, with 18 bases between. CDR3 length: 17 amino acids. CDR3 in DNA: TGTGCCAGCAGCTTGGCTTTAACTGATCTAACCTATTCACCCCTCCACTTT. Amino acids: CASSLALTDLTYSPLHF.

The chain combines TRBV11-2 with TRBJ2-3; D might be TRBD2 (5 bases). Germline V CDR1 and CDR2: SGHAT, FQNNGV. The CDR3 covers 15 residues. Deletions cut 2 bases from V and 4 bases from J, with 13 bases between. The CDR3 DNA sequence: TGTGCCAGCAGCTTAAGTCCGGGGTCGGCAGATACGCAGTATTTT. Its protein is CASSLSPGSADTQYF.

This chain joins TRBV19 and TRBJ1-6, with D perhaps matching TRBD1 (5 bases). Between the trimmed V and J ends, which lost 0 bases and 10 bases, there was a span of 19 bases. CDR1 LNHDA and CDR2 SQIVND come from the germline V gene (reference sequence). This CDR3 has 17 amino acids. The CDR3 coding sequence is TGTGCCAGTAGTATAGATCGGGGCGGCCGAAAGGACTCACCCCTCCACTTT. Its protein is CASSIDRGGRKDSPLHF.

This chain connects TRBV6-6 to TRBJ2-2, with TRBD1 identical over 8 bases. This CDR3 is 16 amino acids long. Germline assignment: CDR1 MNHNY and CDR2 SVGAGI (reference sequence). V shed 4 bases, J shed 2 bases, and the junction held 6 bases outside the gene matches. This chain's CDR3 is CASSFPTGVNTGELFF. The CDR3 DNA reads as TGTGCCAGCAGTTTCCCGACAGGGGTTAACACCGGGGAGCTGTTTTTT.

The CDR3 DNA sequence: TGTGCCAGCAGTGAGGGACAGTCTAGCGATACGCAGTATTTT. It is translated as CASSEGQSSDTQYF. The chain is built from TRBV6-4 and TRBJ2-3, with 7 bases lining up with TRBD1. V gave up 3 bases and J gave up 6 bases; unmatched junction bases: 6. The CDR3 spans 14 residues. Germline CDR1 MRHNA, CDR2 SNTAGT.

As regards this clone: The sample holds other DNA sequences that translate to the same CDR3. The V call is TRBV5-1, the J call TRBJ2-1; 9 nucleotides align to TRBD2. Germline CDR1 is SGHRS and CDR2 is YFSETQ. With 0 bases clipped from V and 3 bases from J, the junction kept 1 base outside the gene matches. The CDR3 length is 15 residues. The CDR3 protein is CASSLGLADYNEQFF. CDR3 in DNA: TGCGCCAGCAGCTTGGGACTAGCGGACTACAATGAGCAGTTCTTC.

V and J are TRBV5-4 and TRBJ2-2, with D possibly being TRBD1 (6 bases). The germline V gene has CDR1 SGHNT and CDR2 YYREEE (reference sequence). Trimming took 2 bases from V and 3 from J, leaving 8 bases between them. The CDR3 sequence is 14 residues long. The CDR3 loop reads CASSFQGHTGELFF. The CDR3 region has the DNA TGTGCCAGCAGCTTCCAGGGGCACACCGGGGAGCTGTTTTTT.

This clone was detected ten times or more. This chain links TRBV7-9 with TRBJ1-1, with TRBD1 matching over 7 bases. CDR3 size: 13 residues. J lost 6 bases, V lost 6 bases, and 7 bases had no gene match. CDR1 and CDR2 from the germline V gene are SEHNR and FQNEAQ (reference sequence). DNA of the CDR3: TGTGCCAGCAGGGGGACAGTTGGCTCTGAAGCTTTCTTT. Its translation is CASRGTVGSEAFF.

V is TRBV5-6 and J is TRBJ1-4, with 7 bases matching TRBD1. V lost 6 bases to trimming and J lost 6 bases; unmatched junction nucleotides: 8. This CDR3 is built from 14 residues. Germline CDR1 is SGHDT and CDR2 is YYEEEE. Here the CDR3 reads CASNPRDSYEKLFF. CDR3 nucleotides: TGTGCCAGCAATCCCCGGGACAGTTATGAAAAACTGTTTTTT. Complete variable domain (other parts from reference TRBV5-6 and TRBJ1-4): DAGVTQSPTHLIKTRGQQVTLRCSPKSGHDTVSWYQQALGQGPQFIFQYYEEEERQRGNFPDRFSGHQFPNYSSELNVNALLLGDSALYLCASNPRDSYEKLFFGSGTQLSVL.

The CDR3 loop is CASSFGHIVPTSGRALFTDTQYF. The CDR3 nucleotides read TGTGCCAGCAGTTTTGGTCATATCGTCCCGACTAGCGGGAGGGCCCTCTTCACAGATACGCAGTATTTT. This sequence joins TRBV28 and TRBJ2-3; 14 bases match TRBD2. CDR1 is MDHEN, CDR2 SYDVKM, per germline. The V gene end was trimmed by 3 bases and the J gene end by 2 bases; junction bases not matched to a gene: 22. The CDR3 contains 23 residues.

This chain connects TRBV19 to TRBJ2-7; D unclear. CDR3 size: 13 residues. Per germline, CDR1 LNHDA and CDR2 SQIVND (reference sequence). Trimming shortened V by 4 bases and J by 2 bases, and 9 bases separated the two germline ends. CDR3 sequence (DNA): TGTGCCAGTAGTAGCGACATTACCTACGAGCAGTACTTC. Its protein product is CASSSDITYEQYF.

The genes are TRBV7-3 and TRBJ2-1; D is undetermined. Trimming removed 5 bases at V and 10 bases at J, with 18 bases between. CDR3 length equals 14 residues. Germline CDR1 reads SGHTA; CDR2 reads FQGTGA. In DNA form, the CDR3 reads TGTGCCAGCAGCCCGGCGACCGCCTACGGGGAGCAGTTCTTC. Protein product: CASSPATAYGEQFF.

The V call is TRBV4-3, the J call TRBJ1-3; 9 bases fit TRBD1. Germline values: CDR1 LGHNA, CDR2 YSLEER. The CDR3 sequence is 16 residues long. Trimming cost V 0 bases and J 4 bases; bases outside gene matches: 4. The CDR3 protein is CASSQDPGTGGNTIYF. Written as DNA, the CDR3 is TGCGCCAGCAGCCAAGATCCCGGGACAGGGGGAAACACCATATATTTT.

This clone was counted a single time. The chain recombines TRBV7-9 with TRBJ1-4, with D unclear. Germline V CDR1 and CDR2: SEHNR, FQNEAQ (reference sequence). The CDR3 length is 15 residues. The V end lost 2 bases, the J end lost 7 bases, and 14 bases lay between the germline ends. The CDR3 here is CASSLREIGSEKLFF. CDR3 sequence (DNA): TGTGCCAGCAGCTTACGGGAAATCGGAAGTGAAAAACTGTTTTTT.

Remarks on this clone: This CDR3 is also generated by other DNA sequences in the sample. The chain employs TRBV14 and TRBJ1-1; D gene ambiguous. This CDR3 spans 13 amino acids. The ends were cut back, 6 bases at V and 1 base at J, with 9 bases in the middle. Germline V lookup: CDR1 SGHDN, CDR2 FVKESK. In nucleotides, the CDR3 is TGTGCCAGCAGTCTCGGCCAGAACACTGAAGCTTTCTTT. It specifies CASSLGQNTEAFF.

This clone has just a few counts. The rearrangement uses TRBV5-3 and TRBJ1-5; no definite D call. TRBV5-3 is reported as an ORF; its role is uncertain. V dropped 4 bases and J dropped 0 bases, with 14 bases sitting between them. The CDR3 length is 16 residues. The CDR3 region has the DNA TGTGCCAGAAGCAGCAAAAACAAAAATAGCAATCAGCCCCAGCATTTT. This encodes CARSSKNKNSNQPQHF.

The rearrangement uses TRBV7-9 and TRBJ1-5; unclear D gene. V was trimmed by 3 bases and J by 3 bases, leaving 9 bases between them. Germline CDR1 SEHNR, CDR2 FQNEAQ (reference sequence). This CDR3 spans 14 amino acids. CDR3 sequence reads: CASSLSVHNQPQHF. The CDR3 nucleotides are TGTGCCAGCAGCTTGTCGGTGCACAATCAGCCCCAGCATTTT.

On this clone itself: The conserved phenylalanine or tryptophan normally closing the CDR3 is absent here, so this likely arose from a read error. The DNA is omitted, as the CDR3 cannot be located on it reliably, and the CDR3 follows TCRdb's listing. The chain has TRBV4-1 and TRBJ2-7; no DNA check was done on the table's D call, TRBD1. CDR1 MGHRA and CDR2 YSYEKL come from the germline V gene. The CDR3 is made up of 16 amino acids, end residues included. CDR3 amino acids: CASSQFLGGDLRFPTL.